Sequencing of this TCR beta chain was carried out in a study of shared clonotypes between healthy human individuals. The CDR3 consists of 13 residues. The V gene lost 4 bases and the J gene lost 1 base, with 8 bases spanning the gap. Germline CDR1 is SGHNT and CDR2 is YYREEE (reference sequence). Details on this clone: Its specificity is unknown.

Some clones are missing from TCRdb's copy, which holds only in-frame ones; the method was immunoSEQ multiplex PCR. This table has about 1.5 million clones, roughly 96% appearing once. Study results and caveats: Four donors had approximately 4.6% of their naive CD4 clonotypes in common. When compared with the clonotypes that were shared by all four sorted-subset donors, the non-shared clonotypes turned out to have lower generation probabilities. The low donor count limited represented genetic and exposure-history diversity.

The clonotype comes from a man aged 25 to 40 in good health. V usage is TRBV5-4 and J usage is TRBJ1-1; D remains ambiguous. The sequencing sample was made of naive CD4+ T cells sorted from blood. Subset described: CD45RA+ positively selected. The CDR3 DNA reads as TGTGCCAGCAGCCCGGGTGAGAACACTGAAGCTTTCTTT. It encodes CASSPGENTEAFF.